Listed below are T cell receptor beta chains from one sample, sequenced in a study of blood T cell repertoires in COVID-19. This table comes from immunoSEQ multiplex PCR, and its TCRdb copy is limited to in-frame clones, with some not included. This table has roughly 250,000 clones, around 89% appearing once. Sequencing was performed on peripheral blood. The receptors come from a young man with acute or convalescent COVID-19. CDR3s include the opening cysteine and the closing phenylalanine or tryptophan. D genes are given only for firm matches. Where a row states a size, it is once, few, many or the class of an expanded clone; other rows omit it.

j_call d_call clone_size v_call cdr3_aa cdr3_nt
TRBJ1-1 - once TRBV28 CASSLRQASEAFF TGTGCCAGCAGTTTGCGACAGGCCAGTGAAGCTTTCTTT
TRBJ1-6 - - TRBV9 CASSVNWGGSPLHF TGTGCCAGCAGCGTCAATTGGGGAGGTTCACCCCTCCACTTT
TRBJ2-3 - - TRBV5-4 CASSLVWGPTDTQYF TGTGCCAGCAGCTTGGTGTGGGGCCCCACAGATACGCAGTATTTT
TRBJ2-5 - - TRBV19 CASSIRGGETQYF TGTGCCAGTAGTATACGCGGCGGGGAGACCCAGTACTTC
TRBJ1-1 - - TRBV7-9 CASSAGRGATEAFF TGTGCCAGCAGCGCTGGACGGGGGGCCACTGAAGCTTTCTTT
TRBJ1-3 - - TRBV30 CAWSETTPRSGNTIYF TGTGCCTGGAGTGAGACGACTCCCCGCTCTGGAAACACCATATATTTT
TRBJ1-5 TRBD1 once TRBV6-5 CASSFNRGQPQHF TGTGCCAGCAGTTTCAACAGGGGCCAGCCCCAGCATTTT
TRBJ2-1 TRBD1 - TRBV14 CASSTPGTGGPNEQFF TGTGCCAGCAGCACCCCCGGGACAGGGGGCCCAAATGAGCAGTTCTTC
TRBJ2-1 TRBD2 - TRBV11-2 CASSRIRLAGGHEQFF TGTGCCAGCAGCCGTATTCGACTAGCGGGAGGCCATGAGCAGTTCTTC
TRBJ2-1 TRBD2 - TRBV11-3 CASSATSGGQYNEQFF TGTGCCAGCAGCGCGACTAGCGGGGGGCAGTACAATGAGCAGTTCTTC
TRBJ2-1 - once TRBV9 CASSVDPGRSSYNEQFF TGTGCCAGCAGCGTAGATCCTGGGAGGAGCTCCTACAATGAGCAGTTCTTC
TRBJ2-1 - - TRBV4-1 CASSQVSGNDEQFF TGCGCCAGCAGCCAAGTGTCGGGGAACGATGAGCAGTTCTTC
TRBJ2-1 - - TRBV6-2/TRBV6-3 CASSYPPVDEQFF TGTGCCAGCAGTTACCCACCAGTCGATGAGCAGTTCTTC
TRBJ2-6 - - TRBV18 CASSPPLGQPSSGANVLTF TGTGCCAGCTCACCTCCACTCGGACAGCCCAGCTCTGGGGCCAACGTCCTGACTTTC
TRBJ1-5 TRBD1 once TRBV2 CASRGTGLSNQPQHF TGTGCCAGCAGGGGGACAGGACTTAGCAATCAGCCCCAGCATTTT
TRBJ1-1 TRBD1 - TRBV7-3 CASSSGGNTEAFF TGTGCCAGCAGCTCAGGGGGGAACACTGAAGCTTTCTTT
TRBJ2-5 - - TRBV9 CASSVDDFAETQYF TGTGCCAGCAGCGTAGATGACTTCGCAGAGACCCAGTACTTC
TRBJ2-1 TRBD2 - TRBV5-1 CASSSGSGRAFWEQFF TGCGCCAGCAGCTCGGGTAGCGGGAGGGCCTTCTGGGAGCAGTTCTTC
TRBJ2-5 TRBD2 - TRBV3-1/TRBV3-2 CASSLLPGGPRRQETQYF TGTGCCAGCAGCCTCCTACCGGGAGGGCCGCGTAGGCAAGAGACCCAGTACTTC
TRBJ2-7 - - TRBV7-8 CASSLGYSYEQYF TGTGCCAGCAGCTTAGGTTACTCCTACGAGCAGTACTTC
TRBJ1-2 TRBD1 - TRBV24-1 CATSEGIPGTGGYTF TGTGCCACCAGTGAGGGGATTCCAGGGACAGGTGGCTACACCTTC
TRBJ1-1 TRBD1 - TRBV28 CASKGTGNTEAFF TGTGCCAGCAAGGGGACAGGCAACACTGAAGCTTTCTTT
TRBJ2-4 TRBD1 - TRBV6-5 CASRQGTGGNIQYF TGTGCCAGCAGGCAAGGGACAGGGGGCAACATTCAGTACTTC
TRBJ1-2 TRBD1 - TRBV9 CASSEQGQGANGYTF TGTGCCAGCAGCGAGCAAGGACAGGGGGCGAACGGCTACACCTTC
TRBJ1-2 TRBD1 few TRBV9 CASSFGPGGMETF TGTGCCAGCAGCTTCGGCCCAGGGGGCATGGAAACCTTC
TRBJ1-1 - - TRBV21-1 CASSSWTGRDTEAFF TGTGCCAGCAGCTCCTGGACAGGGAGGGACACTGAAGCTTTCTTT
TRBJ1-3 TRBD1 - TRBV7-3 CASSSAGTGNTIYF TGTGCCAGCAGCTCGGCCGGGACAGGGAACACCATATATTTT
TRBJ2-5 - - TRBV12-5 CASGLSGGGRETQYF TGTGCTAGTGGTTTGAGTGGCGGGGGCAGGGAGACCCAGTACTTC
TRBJ2-1 TRBD1 - TRBV19 CASSLGTVNEQFF TGTGCCAGTAGTCTAGGGACAGTCAATGAGCAGTTCTTC
TRBJ2-7 TRBD1 - TRBV7-9 CASSLVQGTGKNYEQYF TGTGCCAGCAGCTTAGTTCAGGGGACAGGGAAAAACTACGAGCAGTACTTC
TRBJ2-1 - - TRBV28 CASSLAGSGYNEQFF TGTGCCAGCAGTTTAGCGGGGAGCGGGTACAATGAGCAGTTCTTC
TRBJ1-4 - - TRBV11-2 CASSFTHSPDKKLFF TGTGCCAGCAGCTTTACCCATAGTCCGGACAAAAAACTGTTTTTT
TRBJ2-1 TRBD1 - TRBV18 CASSPRTGGNEQFF TGTGCCAGCTCACCTCGGACAGGCGGTAATGAGCAGTTCTTC
TRBJ2-3 TRBD2 - TRBV7-9 CASSLLIAGNTDTQYF TGTGCCAGCAGCTTATTAATAGCGGGAAACACAGATACGCAGTATTTT
TRBJ2-3 TRBD2 - TRBV11-3 CASSRQSGGAKDTQYF TGTGCCAGCAGCAGACAGAGCGGGGGGGCCAAAGATACGCAGTATTTT
TRBJ1-4 - - TRBV25-1 CASSVHSTNEKLFF TGTGCCAGCAGTGTCCACTCAACTAATGAAAAACTGTTTTTT
TRBJ1-4 - - TRBV6-5 CASSILATNEKLFF TGTGCCAGCAGCATACTTGCAACTAATGAAAAACTGTTTTTT
TRBJ2-7 - - TRBV18 CASSRTGSEQYF TGTGCCAGCTCGCGAACAGGGAGCGAGCAGTACTTC
TRBJ1-4 - once TRBV27 CASGRNRFDEKLFF TGTGCCAGCGGTAGAAACAGGTTTGACGAAAAACTGTTTTTT
TRBJ1-6 TRBD1 - TRBV6-5 CASRGQGVNSPLHF TGTGCCAGCAGGGGACAGGGGGTAAATTCACCCCTCCACTTT
TRBJ1-4 TRBD1 - TRBV7-2 CASSPRGRATNEKLFF TGTGCCAGCAGCCCCAGGGGGCGGGCAACTAATGAAAAACTGTTTTTT
TRBJ2-1 TRBD2 once TRBV9 CASSYQAGGPGEQFF TGTGCCAGCAGCTACCAAGCGGGGGGGCCGGGGGAGCAGTTCTTC
TRBJ1-2 TRBD1 - TRBV4-1 CASSQGRTGPPSNYGYTF TGCGCCAGCAGCCAAGGAAGGACAGGCCCGCCCTCTAACTATGGCTACACCTTC
TRBJ2-5 TRBD1 - TRBV19 CASSTSGTGIGETQYF TGTGCCAGTAGTACATCCGGGACAGGGATTGGGGAGACCCAGTACTTC
TRBJ2-1 TRBD2 - TRBV6-4 CASSDSVGGFGEQFF TGTGCCAGCAGTGACTCTGTGGGAGGGTTCGGGGAGCAGTTCTTC